This T cell receptor beta chain was retrieved from a study of blood T cell repertoires in COVID-19 (dated by TCRdb to the early 2020s). Background on the whole study: Samples covering the acute and convalescent phases of COVID-19 were provided by collaborators in the United States, Italy and Spain. Where HLA class I and class II types were available, the types were taken from metadata supplied by the sample provider, not from assay-based typing. The repertoires were made available in a free public database intended to serve as a resource for research on the immune response to SARS-CoV-2. The prospective study material was composed of cDNA or gDNA derived from T cells, B-cell-depleted T cells, or PBMCs. Samples came from the ongoing ImmuneRACE study (first 160 participants) plus 1,254 subjects from 6 global collaborators. Deeply sampled blood TCRbeta repertoires from subjects exposed to, actively infected with, or recovered from COVID-19 were included in the dataset. A de-identified subject ID, COVID-19 status, age in years and sex were almost always included in the sample metadata. Overall study results and their limits: Clinical and demographic metadata were provided uncurated, with the amount varying by source and participant.

Collaborating institutions collected whole blood in K2EDTA tubes following their own protocols. For TCRbeta analysis, collaborators shipped samples as frozen whole blood, isolated PBMCs, or DNA extracted from either of those sample types. The germline V gene encodes CDR1 LNHDA and CDR2 SQIVND (reference sequence). V lost 0 bases and J lost 3 bases; the stretch between them is 6 bases long. Its CDR3 holds 14 amino acids, cysteine through phenylalanine. The kept DNA is CDR3 alone, 42 bases in frame from the first base. TCRbeta CDR3 regions were amplified from genomic DNA using the immunoSEQ Assay, a bias-controlled multiplex PCR. From the authors' description of their analysis: Within the assay, amplification of reference gene primers was used to estimate how many nucleated cells each sample contained. Sequence reads were collapsed and filtered to measure the absolute abundance of every unique TCRbeta CDR3 rearrangement. Productive Simpson clonality was computed per sample as the square root of Simpson's diversity index over productive rearrangements. The immuneACCESS repertoire file appears here via TCRdb, limited to in-frame rearrangements. These files lack a portion of the clones; in checked studies, under half of the deficit traces to unresolved V genes, and the cause of the others is not known. V and J calls and clone size are as listed in that table; D and trimming were resolved from the DNA. This sample holds about 130,000 clones; approximately 88% were observed only once. The ten largest make up approximately 10% of the sample.

On this clone: The antigen it recognizes is unknown. One base away there is no much larger clone; base qualities are not given.

This sequence was found in a man aged 45 to 65 with acute or convalescent COVID-19. The sequence joins TRBV19 to TRBJ2-1, and possibly TRBD1, on 5 matching bases. The sequenced material came from peripheral blood. At the DNA level, the sequence is TGTGCCAGTAGTATAGAGGGGCGCTACAATGAGCAGTTCTTC. Its protein is CASSIEGRYNEQFF.